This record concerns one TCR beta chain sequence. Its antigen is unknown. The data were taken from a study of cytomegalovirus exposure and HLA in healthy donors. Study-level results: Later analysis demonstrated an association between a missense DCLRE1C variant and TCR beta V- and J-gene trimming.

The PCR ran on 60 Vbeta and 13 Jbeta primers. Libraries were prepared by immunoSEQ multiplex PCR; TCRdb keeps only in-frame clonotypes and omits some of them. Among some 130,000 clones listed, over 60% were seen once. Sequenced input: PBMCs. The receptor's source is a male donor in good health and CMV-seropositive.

CDR3 sequence (DNA): TGTGCCAGCAGCTTTCGGACATCTGCTGAAGCTTTCTTT. Amino acids: CASSFRTSAEAFF. The rearrangement uses TRBV5-4 and TRBJ1-1, with D possibly TRBD1 on 5 matching bases. The V gene's germline CDR1 is SGHNT and CDR2 YYREEE (reference sequence). Trimming removed 2 bases from V and 6 bases from J, with 11 bases in between. This CDR3 is 13 amino acids long.